These 8 T cell receptor beta chains were all obtained from the same sample, sequenced in a study of memory CD4+ T cells and cytomegalovirus serostatus. The sort gate was single viable CD3+CD4+CD8-CD45RO+ cells for memory CD4+ T cells. TCRdb keeps only in-frame clones here, not all; method: immunoSEQ multiplex PCR. The data contain about 44,000 clones, over 60% of them singletons. The source material was memory CD4+ T cells from blood. The receptor source for this set is an adult in good health and CMV-seronegative.

This clone was seen more than once but under ten times. V usage is TRBV7-3 and J usage is TRBJ2-1; 9 bases agree with TRBD2. The CDR3 sequence is 16 residues long. J lost 5 bases, V lost 5 bases, and 10 bases had no gene match. Germline CDR1 and CDR2: SGHTA and FQGTGA. The CDR3 DNA reads TGTGCCAGCAGCCTATCAGCGGGGGGCCGGAACAATGAGCAGTTCTTC. This sequence encodes CASSLSAGGRNNEQFF.

The CDR3, as DNA: TGTGCCAGCAGTTATGATGGGTTTCGCCCTGAAGCTTTCTTT. It codes for CASSYDGFRPEAFF. The rearrangement uses TRBV6-6 and TRBJ1-1, with D uncertain. Germline lookup yields CDR1 MNHNY and CDR2 SVGAGI (reference sequence). With 3 bases removed from V and 6 bases from J, the gap between germline ends came to 14 bases. This CDR3 spans 14 amino acids.

The count of this clone is one. This sequence joins TRBV6-6 and TRBJ1-1; maybe TRBD1 (5 bases). The CDR3 runs to 13 residues. From germline, CDR1 is MNHNY and CDR2 SVGAGI (reference sequence). V was shortened by 2 bases and J by 4 bases, with 8 bases between the two germline ends. CDR3 in DNA: TGTGCCAGCAGTTACGAGGGGAGCACTGAAGCTTTCTTT. It encodes CASSYEGSTEAFF.

This rearrangement joins TRBV5-6 to TRBJ2-5, with D tentatively TRBD1 or TRBD2 (5 bases each). This CDR3 contains 13 residues. Deletions cut 3 bases from V and 5 bases from J, with 11 bases between. The germline gives CDR1 SGHDT, CDR2 YYEEEE. The CDR3 DNA sequence: TGTGCCAGCAGCTCCGGGGCGAGGGAGACCCAGTACTTC. Its translation: CASSSGARETQYF.

In DNA, the CDR3 is TGTGCCAGCAGCGACGGGGGGGCTATAACCGAGCAGTACTTC. This gives the protein CASSDGGAITEQYF. The chain is built from TRBV7-2 and TRBJ2-7; 8 bases are shared with TRBD2. The CDR3 has 14 residues. CDR1 and CDR2 (germline): SGHTA, FQGNSA. V trimming: 5 bases; J trimming: 6 bases; junction bases outside the gene matches: 9.

The chain combines TRBV19 with TRBJ2-2; D is unclear. Germline values: CDR1 LNHDA, CDR2 SQIVND (reference sequence). There are 14 residues in the CDR3. V gave up 1 base and J gave up 1 base, with 4 bases separating them. For the CDR3, the DNA is TGTGCCAGTAGTATAGTCGGGAACACCGGGGAGCTGTTTTTT. The encoded protein is CASSIVGNTGELFF. Full variable domain (rest looked up from reference TRBV19 and TRBJ2-2): DGGITQSPKYLFRKEGQNVTLSCEQNLNHDAMYWYRQDPGQGLRLIYYSQIVNDFQKGDIAEGYSVSREKKESFPLTVTSAQKNPTAFYLCASSIVGNTGELFFGEGSRLTVL.

V and J are TRBV6-5 and TRBJ1-1, with D tentatively TRBD1 (6 bases). Germline V gene lookup returns CDR1 MNHEY and CDR2 SVGAGI. Trimming shortened V by 2 bases and J by 7 bases, and 11 bases separated the two germline ends. This CDR3 is 13 amino acids long. Here the CDR3 DNA reads TGTGCCAGCAGTTACAGGACAGAGAATGAAGCTTTCTTT. Amino acid sequence: CASSYRTENEAFF.

The chain combines TRBV9 with TRBJ2-1, with D perhaps being TRBD1 or TRBD2 (5 bases each). CDR3 length: 14 residues. Trimming shortened V by 3 bases and J by 4 bases, and 11 bases separated the two germline ends. Germline lookup yields CDR1 SGDLS and CDR2 YYNGEE. The CDR3 region has the DNA TGTGCCAGCAGCGGGGGGACGTCGTACAATGAGCAGTTCTTC. It is translated as CASSGGTSYNEQFF.